This T cell receptor (beta chain) was found in a study of T-cell memory formation after mild COVID-19. At the level of the study: Largely donor-specific TCR clusters were found. Whole-study findings and limits: The study detected some responding clones in pre-infection memory, suggesting cross-reactive memory joined. Clones shrinking from day 15 to 85 showed even CD4/CD8 mixes; later expanders tilted CD4+.

To note about this clonotype: Its antigen remains unknown.

Per germline, CDR1 KGHSH and CDR2 LQKENI. The CDR3 is made up of 15 amino acids. Trimming removed 4 bases from V and 0 bases from J, with 12 bases in between. A 5'RACE reaction primed in the constant segment made cDNA libraries of TCR alpha and TCR beta, and these carried sample barcodes and UMIs. TCRdb re-called the 5' RACE reads with MiXCR, one entry per CDR3 protein. The repertoire consists of roughly 190,000 distinct CDR3 sequences, with about 10% occurring once and the leading ten covering under 3.5%. The sequenced sample was PBMCs or a T cell subset sorted from them (not recorded which). The V gene is TRBV18, the J gene TRBJ2-5; a weak D match, TRBD2 (5 bases). This clonotype originated in a man aged 18 to 35 who had mild COVID-19 (a few samples of this study predate the infection). Cell type and time point are not known. The CDR3 DNA sequence: TGTGCCAGCTCACAAACCTCGGACTACCAAGAGACCCAGTACTTC. This encodes CASSQTSDYQETQYF.